The clone carrying this T cell receptor beta chain was picked up one time. As yet, its antigen is unknown. The sample belongs to a study of T cell repertoires in cytomegalovirus infection. A single record per CDR3 protein comes from TCRdb applying MiXCR to the reads. The table has about 220,000 distinct CDR3 sequences, about 39% seen once. Study observations and caveats: Predominance within the ex vivo response was attributable to HLA-C-restricted CMV-specific TCR beta clonotypes.

This CDR3 region has 17 residues. Trimming pared 2 bases from V and 4 bases from J, leaving 20 bases between. The germline V gene encodes CDR1 SGHVS and CDR2 FNYEAQ. The sequenced sample was CD8+ T cells from cultured PBMCs, obtained from culture after CMV antigen stimulation. This TCR was sampled from a human donor in good health (CMV status not recorded). Some clones in this sample may be carry-over from other donors' samples. The V and J genes are TRBV7-6 and TRBJ2-5; no reliable D call. The CDR3 protein is CASSLKRAGSSPETQYF. The DNA for the CDR3 is TGTGCCAGCAGCTTAAAAAGGGCAGGATCCTCTCCAGAGACCCAGTACTTC.